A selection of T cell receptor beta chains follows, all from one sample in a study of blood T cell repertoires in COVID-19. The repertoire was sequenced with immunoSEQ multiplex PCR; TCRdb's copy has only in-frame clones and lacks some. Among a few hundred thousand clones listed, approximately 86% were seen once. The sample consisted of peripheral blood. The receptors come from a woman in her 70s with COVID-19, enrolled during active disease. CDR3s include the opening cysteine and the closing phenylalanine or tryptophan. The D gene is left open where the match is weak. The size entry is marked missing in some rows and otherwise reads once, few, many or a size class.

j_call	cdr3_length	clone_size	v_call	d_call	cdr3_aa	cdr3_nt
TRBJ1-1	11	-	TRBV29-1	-	CSVEGGAEAFF	TGCAGCGTTGAAGGGGGCGCGGAAGCTTTCTTT
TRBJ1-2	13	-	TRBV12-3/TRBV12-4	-	CASSLDRNYGYTF	TGTGCCAGCAGTTTGGACAGAAACTATGGCTACACCTTC
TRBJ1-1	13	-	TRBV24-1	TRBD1	CATSDVQGPEAFF	TGTGCCACCAGTGATGTACAGGGGCCTGAAGCTTTCTTT
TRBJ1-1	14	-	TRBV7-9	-	CASSLNDAGTEAFF	TGTGCCAGCAGCTTAAACGACGCGGGCACTGAAGCTTTCTTT
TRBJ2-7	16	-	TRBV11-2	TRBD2	CASSRSLAGASYEQYF	TGTGCCAGCAGTCGCTCTCTAGCGGGGGCGTCCTACGAGCAGTACTTC
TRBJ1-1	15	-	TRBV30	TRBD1	CAWSTQGVLSTEAFF	TGTGCCTGGAGTACACAGGGGGTACTGAGCACTGAAGCTTTCTTT
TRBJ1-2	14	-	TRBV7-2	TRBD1	CASRPGQGLGGYTF	TGTGCCAGCAGACCGGGACAGGGATTAGGGGGCTACACCTTC
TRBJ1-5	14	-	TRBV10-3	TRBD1	CAISRQGKDQPQHF	TGTGCCATCAGTCGACAGGGGAAAGATCAGCCCCAGCATTTT
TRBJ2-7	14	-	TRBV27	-	CASSLSTGTYEQYF	TGTGCCAGCAGTTTATCGACGGGAACCTACGAGCAGTACTTC
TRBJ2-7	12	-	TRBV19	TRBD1	CASRDRDGTGNF	TGTGCCAGTAGGGACCGGGACGGGACAGGCAACTTC
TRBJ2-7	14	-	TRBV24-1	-	CATSDADRPYEQYF	TGTGCCACCAGTGATGCGGACAGACCCTACGAGCAGTACTTC
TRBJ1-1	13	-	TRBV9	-	CASSVVHKTEAFF	TGTGCCAGCAGCGTAGTGCACAAGACTGAAGCTTTCTTT
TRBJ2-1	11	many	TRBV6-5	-	CASGQSNEQFF	TGTGCCAGCGGACAGTCCAATGAGCAGTTCTTC
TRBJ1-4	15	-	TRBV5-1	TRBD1	CASSLTQGPNEKLFF	TGCGCCAGCAGCCTAACACAGGGGCCTAATGAAAAACTGTTTTTT
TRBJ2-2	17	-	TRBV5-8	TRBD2	CASSRGLALGYTGELFF	TGTGCCAGCAGCCGGGGACTAGCACTAGGGTACACCGGGGAGCTGTTTTTT
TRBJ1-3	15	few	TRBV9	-	CASSSHTGIGNTIYF	TGTGCCAGCAGCTCACACACAGGGATCGGAAACACCATATATTTT
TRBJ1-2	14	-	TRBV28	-	CASSLWTGGEGYTF	TGTGCCAGCAGTTTATGGACAGGCGGCGAGGGCTACACCTTC
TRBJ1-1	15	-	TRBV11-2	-	CASRSIRADNTEAFF	TGTGCCAGCAGATCGATCAGGGCAGACAACACTGAAGCTTTCTTT
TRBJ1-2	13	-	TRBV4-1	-	CASSQDSSYGYTF	TGCGCCAGCAGCCAAGATAGCAGCTATGGCTACACCTTC
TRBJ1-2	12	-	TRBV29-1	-	CSVDGGYYGYTF	TGCAGCGTTGATGGAGGGTACTATGGCTACACCTTC
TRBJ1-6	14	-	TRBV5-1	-	CASSLTGPNSPLHF	TGCGCCAGCAGCTTGACAGGTCCTAATTCACCCCTCCACTTT
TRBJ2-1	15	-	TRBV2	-	CASSGGAVLPYEQFF	TGTGCCAGCAGTGGTGGAGCGGTCCTGCCCTATGAGCAGTTCTTC
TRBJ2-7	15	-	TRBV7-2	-	CASSLPGKASYEQYF	TGTGCCAGCAGCCTTCCAGGGAAGGCGTCCTACGAGCAGTACTTC
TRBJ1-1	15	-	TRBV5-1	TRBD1	CASSSGDRGDTEAFF	TGCGCCAGCAGTTCCGGGGACAGGGGAGACACTGAAGCTTTCTTT
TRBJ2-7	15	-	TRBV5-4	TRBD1	CASSSRGTGVYEQYF	TGTGCCAGCAGCTCGAGGGGGACAGGGGTCTACGAGCAGTACTTC
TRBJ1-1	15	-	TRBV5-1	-	CASSLGGGLNTEAFF	TGCGCCAGCAGCTTGGGGGGAGGGTTGAACACTGAAGCTTTCTTT
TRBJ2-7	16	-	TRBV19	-	CASSIYGTEISYEQYF	TGTGCCAGTAGTATATACGGCACAGAGATCTCCTACGAGCAGTACTTC
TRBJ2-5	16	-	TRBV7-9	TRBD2	CASSSSSGLAGETQYF	TGTGCCAGCAGTTCTAGCTCGGGACTAGCAGGAGAGACCCAGTACTTC
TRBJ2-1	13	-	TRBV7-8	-	CASSLGGSNEQFF	TGTGCCAGCAGCTTAGGGGGCAGCAATGAGCAGTTCTTC
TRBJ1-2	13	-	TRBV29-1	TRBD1	CSVEGRGTDGYTF	TGCAGCGTTGAAGGCAGGGGGACGGATGGCTACACCTTC
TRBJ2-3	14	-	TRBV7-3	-	CASSNAGVRGTQYF	TGTGCCAGCAGTAACGCGGGGGTCAGGGGTACGCAGTATTTT
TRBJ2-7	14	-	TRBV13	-	CASSPTGNTYEQYF	TGTGCCAGCAGCCCGACGGGGAACACCTACGAGCAGTACTTC
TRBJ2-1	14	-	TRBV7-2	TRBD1	CASSFMGQGGEQFF	TGTGCCAGCAGCTTCATGGGACAGGGGGGTGAGCAGTTCTTC
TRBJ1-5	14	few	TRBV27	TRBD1	CASSSGQGRQPQHF	TGTGCCAGCAGTTCCGGACAGGGTCGGCAGCCCCAGCATTTT
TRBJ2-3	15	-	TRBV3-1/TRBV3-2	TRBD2	CASSQPSGTTDTQYF	TGTGCCAGCAGCCAGCCTAGCGGGACCACAGATACGCAGTATTTT
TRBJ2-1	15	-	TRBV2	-	CASSEDSSPVYEQFF	TGTGCCAGCAGTGAAGACTCCTCTCCGGTCTATGAGCAGTTCTTC
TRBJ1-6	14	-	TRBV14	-	CASSTVGVNSPLHF	TGTGCCAGCAGCACGGTCGGGGTGAATTCACCCCTCCACTTT
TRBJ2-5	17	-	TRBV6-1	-	CASSEGVVRGGGETQYF	TGTGCCAGCAGTGAAGGTGTCGTTCGGGGTGGAGGAGAGACCCAGTACTTC
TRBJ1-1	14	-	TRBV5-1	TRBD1	CASSWGQGNTEAFF	TGCGCCAGCAGCTGGGGACAGGGGAACACTGAAGCTTTCTTT
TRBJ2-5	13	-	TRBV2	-	CASSEDTQETQYF	TGTGCCAGCAGTGAGGACACCCAAGAGACCCAGTACTTC
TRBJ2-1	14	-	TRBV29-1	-	CSVGAGVRYNEQFF	TGCAGCGTTGGGGCCGGGGTCCGATACAATGAGCAGTTCTTC
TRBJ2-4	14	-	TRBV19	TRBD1	CASRPTGTKNIQYF	TGTGCCAGTAGGCCGACAGGGACCAAAAACATTCAGTACTTC
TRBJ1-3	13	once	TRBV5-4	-	CASSLDSRNTIYF	TGTGCCAGCAGCTTGGACAGTCGAAACACCATATATTTT
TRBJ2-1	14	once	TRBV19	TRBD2	CASATSGGAQEQFF	TGTGCCAGTGCTACTAGCGGGGGGGCCCAAGAGCAGTTCTTC
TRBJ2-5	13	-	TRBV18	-	CASSVAPGETQYF	TGTGCCAGCTCCGTAGCGCCCGGGGAGACCCAGTACTTC
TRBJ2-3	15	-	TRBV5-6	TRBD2	CASSLSGGSTDTQYF	TGTGCCAGCAGCTTAAGCGGGGGAAGCACAGATACGCAGTATTTT
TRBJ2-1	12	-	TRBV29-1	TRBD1	CSVGQGDGEQFF	TGCAGCGTTGGACAGGGGGATGGTGAGCAGTTCTTC
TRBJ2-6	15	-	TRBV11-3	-	CASSYGVPGANVLTF	TGTGCCAGCAGCTACGGGGTCCCCGGGGCCAACGTCCTGACTTTC
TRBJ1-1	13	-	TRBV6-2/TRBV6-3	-	CASSTGGNTEAFF	TGTGCCAGCAGTACCGGGGGTAACACTGAAGCTTTCTTT
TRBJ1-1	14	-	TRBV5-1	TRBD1	CASSLDRGGTEAFF	TGCGCCAGCAGCTTGGACAGGGGGGGCACTGAAGCTTTCTTT
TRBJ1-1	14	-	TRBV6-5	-	CASSLTGQNTEAFF	TGTGCCAGCAGTTTGACAGGACAGAACACTGAAGCTTTCTTT
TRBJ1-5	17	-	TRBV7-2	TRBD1	CASSLNSMTGAGQPQHF	TGTGCCAGCAGCCTCAATTCCATGACAGGGGCGGGGCAGCCCCAGCATTTT